The clone carrying this T cell receptor beta chain was counted once. Its antigen is undetermined. This specimen belongs to a study of CD8+CD57+ T cells in acquired aplastic anemia. The study profiled TCR beta VDJ and CDR3 using genomic DNA as template. TCRdb used MiXCR to reprocess the reads, holding one entry per CDR3 protein. The sample lists around 200,000 distinct CDR3 sequences, around 50% occurring once. Study-wide results and limits: Patients and controls were found to share 25 to 35 CD8+ CDR3 sequences.

Between the trimmed V and J ends, which lost 7 bases and 1 base, there was a span of 10 bases. The length of the CDR3 is 13 residues. CDR1 and CDR2 from the germline V gene are ENHRY and SYGVKD. Flow cytometry had shown expanded CD8+CD57+ cells in the patients chosen for sequencing. Prior therapy had not been administered to any patient at the time of blood sampling. This TCR was recovered from a human donor with aplastic anemia. The specimen was sorted CD4+, CD8+, or CD8+CD57+ T cells (not recorded which) from PBMCs. This chain links TRBV10-3 with TRBJ1-1; D is ambiguous. The CDR3 loop is CAITTKQNTEAFF. The CDR3 region has the DNA TGTGCCATCACCACCAAACAGAACACTGAAGCTTTCTTT.